The 23 T cell receptor beta chains presented below share a single source sample, sequenced in a study of T cells in Graves' hyperthyroidism and ophthalmopathy. RNA transcripts served as the template for amplifying TCR beta CDR3 regions. With the HTBI primer set, the TCR CDR3 went through a first round of RT-PCR. From the multiplex PCR reads, TCRdb called clonotypes with MiXCR, one entry per CDR3 protein. The data show roughly 280,000 distinct CDR3 sequences, with about a sixth seen just once and just over 55% held by the top ten. The sequenced material came from blood. All receptors come from a woman in her fifties or sixties with Graves' ophthalmopathy.

This clonotype occurred a few times. The chain carries TRBV6-1 and TRBJ1-2; 7 bases line up with TRBD1. V was clipped by 6 bases and J by 2 bases; unmatched bases: 3. The CDR3 runs to 13 residues. Germline V gene sequence: CDR1 MNHNS, CDR2 SASEGT. The CDR3 protein is CASREQGNYGYTF. CDR3 bases: TGTGCCAGCAGGGAACAGGGGAACTATGGCTACACCTTC.

The table lists this clonotype with many counts. The chain couples TRBV20-1 to TRBJ1-4; D gene ambiguous. Trimming took off 0 bases at V and 6 bases at J, with 20 bases between the two ends. From germline, CDR1 is DFQATT and CDR2 SNEGSKA (reference sequence). The CDR3 contains 17 residues. CDR3 DNA sequence: TGCAGTGCTAGAGATCGGGGAGGAGGGTTTTGGCATGAAAAACTGTTTTTT. Translation gives CSARDRGGGFWHEKLFF.

Ten or more counts support this clonotype. The V call is TRBV12-3 or TRBV12-4, the J call TRBJ1-1; D call uncertain. The CDR3 spans 13 residues. V was clipped by 7 bases and J by 0 bases, with 9 bases between them. CDR3 region: CASTHSMNTEAFF. The CDR3 DNA sequence: TGTGCCAGCACACACAGCATGAACACTGAAGCTTTCTTT.

This clonotype was detected ten times or more. This chain joins TRBV6-5 and TRBJ2-7; the D call may be TRBD1 or TRBD2 (5 bases each). Trimming took 0 bases from V and 5 from J, leaving 29 bases between them. CDR1 is MNHEY and CDR2 is SVGAGI in the germline V gene. The CDR3 sequence is 20 residues long. The CDR3 bases are TGTGCCAGCAGTTACTCGATCTCCTGGGTGGCAGGGACGTTTGGGGACGAGCAGTACTTC. Amino acids: CASSYSISWVAGTFGDEQYF.

There are many counts of this clonotype. V is TRBV12-3 or TRBV12-4 and J is TRBJ1-4; D may be TRBD1 (5 bases). Trimming cost V 6 bases and J 2 bases, with 16 bases left between them. There are 16 residues in the CDR3. In DNA form, the CDR3 reads TGTGCCAGCAGGGGGGGACGGAGGAACACTAATGAAAAACTGTTTTTT. This codes for CASRGGRRNTNEKLFF.

In its sample, this clonotype was seen many times. J is TRBJ1-2 and V is TRBV7-2; TRBD1 might be the D (6 bases). CDR1 SGHTA and CDR2 FQGNSA come from the germline V gene. Trimming took off 3 bases at V and 6 bases at J, with 8 bases between the two ends. This CDR3 contains 12 residues. CDR3 sequence (DNA): TGTGCCAGCAGCTTCCCAGGGGATGGCTACACCTTC. Protein product: CASSFPGDGYTF.

J is TRBJ2-5 and V is TRBV3-1, with 7 positions matching TRBD1. Unmatched junction bases numbered 5, after V lost 8 bases and J lost 2 bases. Germline V gene lookup returns CDR1 LGHDT and CDR2 YNNKEL (reference sequence). This CDR3 region has 13 residues. The CDR3: CASWRTGQETQYF. CDR3 DNA: TGTGCCAGCTGGAGGACAGGACAAGAGACCCAGTACTTC.

The chain links TRBV9 to TRBJ2-5, with 7 positions matching TRBD2. With 1 base clipped from V and 2 bases from J, the junction kept 8 bases outside the gene matches. The CDR3 runs 16 residues. The germline V gene has CDR1 SGDLS and CDR2 YYNGEE. The CDR3 DNA follows: TGTGCCAGCAGCGTACAGTCCGGGACTATACAAGAGACCCAGTACTTC. Amino acids: CASSVQSGTIQETQYF.

In its sample, this clonotype was seen many times. The chain couples TRBV28 to TRBJ1-3, with 8 bases aligning to TRBD1. CDR1 and CDR2 from the germline V gene are MDHEN and SYDVKM. The junction had 8 bases not matched to a gene; V was cut back by 6 bases and J by 4 bases. This CDR3 is built from 15 residues. Written as DNA, the CDR3 is TGTGCCAGCAGAGGGCAGGGGGCGCGGGGAAACACCATATATTTT. Translation: CASRGQGARGNTIYF.

The chain uses TRBV6-1 and TRBJ2-3; D is possibly TRBD2 (6 bases). The germline gives CDR1 MNHNS, CDR2 SASEGT. CDR3 length: 14 amino acids. V was trimmed by 7 bases and J by 0 bases, leaving 11 bases between them. As DNA, the CDR3 is TGTGCCAGCATTCTGGGGACTAGCACAGATACGCAGTATTTT. It is translated as CASILGTSTDTQYF.

This rearrangement joins TRBV28 to TRBJ2-6; no clear D. Per germline, CDR1 MDHEN and CDR2 SYDVKM. V dropped 6 bases and J dropped 4 bases, with 13 bases sitting between them. The CDR3 contains 15 residues. The CDR3 sequence: CASRFWIAGANVLTF. The CDR3, as DNA: TGTGCCAGCAGATTTTGGATTGCAGGGGCCAACGTCCTGACTTTC.

This clonotype was observed at least ten times. The chain links TRBV11-2 to TRBJ2-1; 10 bases agree with TRBD2. The CDR3 has 16 amino acids. J lost 4 bases, V lost 5 bases, and 8 bases had no gene match. Germline loops: CDR1 SGHAT, CDR2 FQNNGV. The CDR3, as DNA: TGTGCCAGCAGCATCTTGGGACTAGCGATATACAATGAGCAGTTCTTC. It yields the protein CASSILGLAIYNEQFF.

The V and J genes are TRBV4-3 and TRBJ2-3; maybe TRBD1 (5 bases). V shed 0 bases and J shed 4 bases, with 23 bases lying between them. Germline V gives CDR1 LGHNA, CDR2 YSLEER. The CDR3 totals 19 residues. CDR3 DNA: TGCGCCAGCAGCCAAGATTTAGTAATGACAGAACCAACTTCAGATACGCAGTATTTT. It specifies CASSQDLVMTEPTSDTQYF.

This clonotype occurred many times. V gene TRBV2 combines with J gene TRBJ1-2; 7 nucleotides agree with TRBD1. This CDR3 has 14 residues. V lost 5 bases, J lost 8 bases, and 11 bases stayed unmatched. Germline CDR1 SNHLY, CDR2 FYNNEI. The CDR3 DNA reads TGTGCCAGCAGTCAAAGCTGGGACAGAAGAGGCTACACCTTC. Amino acid sequence: CASSQSWDRRGYTF. The variable domain in full, completed from reference TRBV2 and TRBJ1-2, reads EPEVTQTPSHQVTQMGQEVILRCVPISNHLYFYWYRQILGQKVEFLVSFYNNEISEKSEIFDDQFSVERPDGSNFTLKIRSTKLEDSAMYFCASSQSWDRRGYTFGSGTRLTVV.

The gene calls are TRBV5-4 and TRBJ2-7; tentative D call: TRBD2 (6 bases). This CDR3 spans 12 amino acids. Looked up from germline, CDR1 is SGHNT and CDR2 is YYREEE (reference sequence). Between the trimmed V and J ends, which lost 2 bases and 7 bases, there was a span of 10 bases. CDR3 in DNA: TGTGCCAGCAGCTTTAGCGCGGGAGAGCAGTACTTC. Encoded protein: CASSFSAGEQYF. Complete variable domain (other parts from reference TRBV5-4 and TRBJ2-7): ETGVTQSPTHLIKTRGQQVTLRCSSQSGHNTVSWYQQALGQGPQFIFQYYREEENGRGNFPPRFSGLQFPNYSSELNVNALELDDSALYLCASSFSAGEQYFGPGTRLTVT.

The chain recombines TRBV2 with TRBJ2-1; 8 bases align to TRBD2. The V gene's germline CDR1 is SNHLY and CDR2 FYNNEI. The V gene end was trimmed by 3 bases and the J gene end by 7 bases; junction bases not matched to a gene: 8. The CDR3 is made up of 15 amino acids. The CDR3 DNA follows: TGTGCCAGCAGTGAGTCCCGGGGGGGATGGAATGAGCAGTTCTTC. It specifies CASSESRGGWNEQFF. Using reference TRBV2 and TRBJ2-1 for the parts outside the CDR3, the full variable domain is EPEVTQTPSHQVTQMGQEVILRCVPISNHLYFYWYRQILGQKVEFLVSFYNNEISEKSEIFDDQFSVERPDGSNFTLKIRSTKLEDSAMYFCASSESRGGWNEQFFGPGTRLTVL.

The gene calls are TRBV5-4 and TRBJ1-6; 7 nucleotides agree with TRBD1. Germline CDR1 is SGHNT and CDR2 is YYREEE (reference sequence). CDR3 length: 15 residues. The V gene end was trimmed by 2 bases and the J gene end by 9 bases; junction bases not matched to a gene: 8. CDR3 sequence (DNA): TGTGCCAGCAGCTTACAACAGGGGAAGGGTTCACCCCTCCACTTT. Translated: CASSLQQGKGSPLHF.

This clonotype was detected only a few times. The CDR3 DNA sequence: TGTGCCAGCAGCCCGACAGGGGGCGCAGAGACCCAGTACTTC. This codes for CASSPTGGAETQYF. The chain couples TRBV2 to TRBJ2-5, with TRBD1 matching over 10 bases. This CDR3 is built from 14 residues. Germline trimming cut 6 bases from V and 4 bases from J; bases unmatched to any gene: 5. Germline V lookup: CDR1 SNHLY, CDR2 FYNNEI.

This clonotype was counted many times. The chain carries TRBV20-1 and TRBJ1-4; D unresolved. V was pared by 2 bases and J by 3 bases, with 7 bases between. The germline V gene has CDR1 DFQATT and CDR2 SNEGSKA (reference sequence). The CDR3 is made up of 13 amino acids. CDR3 nucleotides: TGCAGTGCTAGATATCAGGCTAATGAAAAACTGTTTTTT. Translated: CSARYQANEKLFF.

This chain uses TRBV29-1 with TRBJ1-1; 9 bases align to TRBD1. The length of the CDR3 is 13 residues. Trimming took 2 bases from V and 4 from J; bases not matched to a gene: 2. The germline V gene encodes CDR1 SQVTM and CDR2 ANQGSEA. The chain's CDR3 is CSVEQQGATEAFF. CDR3 bases: TGCAGCGTTGAACAACAGGGGGCCACTGAAGCTTTCTTT.

This clonotype was observed at least ten times. The chain combines TRBV7-2 with TRBJ2-7, with 7 bases aligning to TRBD2. The CDR3 is made up of 14 amino acids. The germline CDR1 and CDR2 sequences are SGHTA and FQGNSA. V lost 1 base to trimming and J lost 5 bases; unmatched junction nucleotides: 5. The CDR3 nucleotides read TGTGCCAGCAGCTTAGAGGGAGGGCCACACGAGCAGTACTTC. Its protein is CASSLEGGPHEQYF.

This chain uses TRBV11-2 with TRBJ1-1, with D tentatively TRBD1 (5 bases). Looked up from germline, CDR1 is SGHAT and CDR2 is FQNNGV. The CDR3 is 21 residues long. V was clipped by 0 bases and J by 1 base, with 27 bases between them. CDR3 region: CASSLDSRLGGTGKGNTEAFF. In DNA form, the CDR3 reads TGTGCCAGCAGCTTAGATTCGCGGCTAGGTGGGACGGGGAAGGGGAACACTGAAGCTTTCTTT.

This clonotype was seen ten or more times. The genes are TRBV5-1 and TRBJ1-2, with a weak D call TRBD1 (5 bases). The ends were cut back, 0 bases at V and 8 bases at J, with 11 bases in the middle. The CDR3 contains 13 residues. Germline lookup yields CDR1 SGHRS and CDR2 YFSETQ. CDR3 in DNA: TGCGCCAGCAGCTTGGCCGGACACGACGGCTACACCTTC. Its protein is CASSLAGHDGYTF.